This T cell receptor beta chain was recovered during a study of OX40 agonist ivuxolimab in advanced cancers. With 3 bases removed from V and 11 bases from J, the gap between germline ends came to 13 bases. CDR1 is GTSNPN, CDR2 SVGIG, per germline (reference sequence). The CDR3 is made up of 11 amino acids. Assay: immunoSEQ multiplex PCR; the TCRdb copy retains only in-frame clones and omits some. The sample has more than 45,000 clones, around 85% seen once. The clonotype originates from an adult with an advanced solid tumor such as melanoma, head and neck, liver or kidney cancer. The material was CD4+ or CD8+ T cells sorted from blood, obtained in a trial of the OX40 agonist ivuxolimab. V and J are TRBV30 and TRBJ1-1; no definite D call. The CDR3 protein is CAWSGSSLAFF. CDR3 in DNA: TGTGCCTGGAGCGGAAGTAGTCTCGCTTTCTTT.